This T cell receptor (beta chain) comes out of a study of regulatory T cells in long-lasting Graves disease. Looking at the study overall: Patients met the persistent Graves' disease definition after over 5 years of antithyroid drugs with positive TSH receptor antibodies.

Libraries of TCR beta came from iRepertoire HTBI primers plus Arm-PCR of CDR3 regions. Each CDR3 protein gets one entry after TCRdb re-called the multiplex PCR reads with MiXCR. The table shows 300,000 to 500,000 distinct CDR3 sequences, with around 20% occurring only once. Specified time point: persistent/refractory GD, antithyroid drugs over 5 years with positive TRAb. PBMCs were the source of the RNA used for TCR sequencing. Collection of peripheral blood (about 8.8 milliliters) was done using EDTA tubes. This clonotype was observed a handful of times. The sample consisted of peripheral blood mononuclear cells (PBMCs), taken when the disease was refractory, from a patient treated with antithyroid drugs. This receptor was obtained from a female donor with Graves disease.

The CDR3 DNA follows: TGTGCCAGCCAAAGAGTTGTGGGGGCTAATCAGCCCCAGCATTTT. This codes for CASQRVVGANQPQHF. This rearrangement joins TRBV6-1 to TRBJ1-5; the D gene is possibly TRBD1 (6 bases). With 8 bases removed from V and 4 bases from J, the gap between germline ends came to 18 bases. This CDR3 comprises 15 residues. CDR1 and CDR2 (germline): MNHNS, SASEGT.